This passage covers 5 T cell receptor beta chains from one sample sequenced in a study of cytomegalovirus exposure and HLA in healthy donors (dated by TCRdb to 2015 to 2018). The library relied on the immunoSEQ multiplex PCR assay. A mixture of 60 forward primers for TCR Vbeta segments and 13 reverse primers for TCR Jbeta segments was used in the multiplex PCR. Drawn from immuneACCESS, this table holds only the in-frame rearrangements with V and J called that TCRdb kept. Clones are partly lost; checked studies trace under half to an unresolved V gene and leave the rest unexplained. The table held for this sample gives about 130,000 clones. Roughly 1% of the sample belongs to the ten largest clones. Sequenced sample: PBMCs. Receptor source: a man aged 18 to 30 in good health and CMV-seronegative.

This chain joins TRBV28 and TRBJ1-1; D is unclear. Trimming cost V 8 bases and J 10 bases, with 17 bases left between them. The CDR3 totals 12 residues. In germline, CDR1 is MDHEN, CDR2 SYDVKM. The CDR3 sequence is CASSSGGMGAFF. The CDR3 region has the DNA TGTGCCAGCTCTTCGGGAGGGATGGGAGCTTTCTTT.

As for this clone: At one end, the junction sequence differs from germline, possibly due to a read error. The rearrangement uses TRBV6-5 and TRBJ2-1; TRBD2 matches at 9 bases. In germline, CDR1 is MNHEY, CDR2 SVGAGI. The CDR3 is 15 amino acids. This CDR3 is CARRGLAASYNEQFF. As DNA, the CDR3 is TGTGCCCGCAGGGGACTAGCTGCCTCCTACAATGAGCAGTTCTTC.

The chain combines TRBV5-6 with TRBJ2-1; 7 bases agree with TRBD1. Trimming removed 1 base from V and 6 bases from J; junction bases left unmatched: 7. This CDR3 comprises 15 residues. The V gene's germline CDR1 is SGHDT and CDR2 YYEEEE. In nucleotides, the CDR3 is TGTGCCAGCAGCTTGACACAGGGGTCATTCAATGAGCAGTTCTTC. Translating gives CASSLTQGSFNEQFF.

The chain has TRBV5-6 and TRBJ1-3; no firm D call. The ends were cut back, 0 bases at V and 0 bases at J, with 7 bases in the middle. CDR3 size: 15 residues. Germline V gene sequence: CDR1 SGHDT, CDR2 YYEEEE. CDR3: CASSLVGPSGNTIYF. CDR3 DNA sequence: TGTGCCAGCAGCTTGGTTGGCCCCTCTGGAAACACCATATATTTT.

The CDR3 spells CASSPNGTGVNGYTF. The CDR3, as DNA: TGTGCCAGCAGTCCAAATGGGACAGGGGTAAATGGCTACACCTTC. The chain links TRBV16 to TRBJ1-2, with 10 bases fitting TRBD1. There are 15 residues in the CDR3. The germline V gene has CDR1 KGHSY and CDR2 FQNENV. With 6 bases clipped from V and 6 bases from J, the junction kept 10 bases outside the gene matches.